This TCR beta chain was captured by sequencing in a study of STAT3 mutations in large granular lymphocyte leukemia. The V gene's germline CDR1 is KGHSH and CDR2 LQKENI. The CDR3 is made up of 15 amino acids. Trimming took 2 bases from V and 1 from J, leaving 10 bases between them. The method was immunoSEQ multiplex PCR; TCRdb's version includes in-frame clones alone and lacks a portion of them. The data hold some 28,000 clones, with roughly 80% observed a single time. Study observations and caveats: Every T-cell large granular lymphocyte leukemia patient had at least one immunodominant TCR beta clonotype.

With respect to this clone: Its antigen remains unidentified.

The sample comprised peripheral blood mononuclear cells. The sequence was collected from a woman aged 45 to 65 with T-cell large granular lymphocyte leukemia. Some clones in this sample may be carry-over from other donors' samples. The chain uses TRBV18 and TRBJ2-3; D is perhaps TRBD1 (6 bases). This chain's CDR3 is CASSPRDTGTDTQYF. Here the CDR3 DNA reads TGTGCCAGCTCACCAAGGGACACCGGCACAGATACGCAGTATTTT.